This T cell receptor beta chain was profiled in a study of T cells after yellow fever vaccination. Overall study results and limits: CD4 and CD8 compartments shared a small share of clonotypes, likely from convergent recombination. FACS-sorted repertoires might harbor abundant contaminating clonotypes from the bulk population. In post-booster samples, most primary-vaccination clones reappeared (about 95% CD4, 70% to 90% CD8).

Germline V gene data show CDR1 as SSHAT and CDR2 as FNYEAQ (reference sequence). This CDR3 has 13 amino acids. V gave up 4 bases and J gave up 6 bases, with 9 bases separating them. TCR cDNA was made by 5'RACE template switching, adding a universal primer site and UMIs. TCRdb analysed the 5' RACE reads with MiXCR anew, one entry per CDR3 protein. Of 510,000 or so distinct CDR3 sequences listed, 15% to 20% are singletons. Turning to this clonotype: Its specificity is unknown.

The chain uses TRBV7-7 and TRBJ2-2; D is unclear. The sequence derives from a man younger than 45 who received the YFV17D yellow fever vaccine. The specimen was PBMCs, collected 15 days after the yellow fever booster vaccination. CDR3 coding DNA: TGTGCCAGCAGCTCAGGACCAGCCGGGGAGCTGTTTTTT. It is translated as CASSSGPAGELFF.